These 10 T cell receptor beta chains were sequenced from one sample in a study of T-cell reconstitution after alpha-beta-depleted transplantation in children. A TCRbeta library incorporating unique molecular identifiers was prepared. From the PCR reads, TCRdb called clonotypes with MiXCR, one entry per CDR3 protein. The sample holds more than 200,000 distinct CDR3 sequences, around 7.7% seen once. The source was PBMCs, mostly from graft donor cells, collected 360 days after TCRalphabeta/CD19-depleted stem cell transplant. Receptors were obtained from a male patient aged 2 to 10 who had a stem cell transplant for acute myeloid leukemia, so the T cells may come from the graft donor.

CDR3 residues: CASSRSRIGGEQFF. The CDR3 coding sequence is TGTGCCAGCAGTCGATCTAGGATAGGCGGTGAGCAGTTCTTC. The V and J genes are TRBV27 and TRBJ2-1, with D unclear. This CDR3 is built from 14 residues. Trimming pared 5 bases from V and 9 bases from J, leaving 17 bases between. Germline CDR1 and CDR2: MNHEY and SMNVEV (reference sequence).

At least ten counts were recorded for this clonotype. V is TRBV15 and J is TRBJ1-2, with D hard to call. Germline-derived CDR1 and CDR2 are LNHNV and YYDKDF (reference sequence). The CDR3 loop spans 14 amino acids. V lost 1 base to trimming and J lost 4 bases, with 10 bases between them. CDR3 bases: TGTGCCACCAGCAGAGGGGTCGAATTCTATGGCTACACCTTC. Its protein is CATSRGVEFYGYTF.

The table lists this clonotype with many counts. The J gene is TRBJ2-3, the V gene TRBV12-3 or TRBV12-4; TRBD1 matches 7 bases. CDR3 length: 15 residues. After removal of 3 bases from V and 5 bases from J, the junction contained 8 bases not matched to a gene. Here the CDR3 reads CASSFPGQRLDTQYF. DNA for the CDR3: TGTGCCAGCAGTTTCCCGGGACAGAGATTAGATACGCAGTATTTT.

This clonotype was observed a few times. CDR3 DNA: TGTGCCAGCAGACGCCCGACAGGACACTATGGCTACACCTTC. This translates into CASRRPTGHYGYTF. J is TRBJ1-2 and V is TRBV12-3 or TRBV12-4; D might be TRBD1 (6 bases). The CDR3 is 14 residues long. V shed 6 bases and J shed 3 bases, with 14 bases lying between them.

The chain links TRBV29-1 to TRBJ2-3; D remains ambiguous. The CDR3 contains 13 residues. From germline, CDR1 is SQVTM and CDR2 ANQGSEA. Trimming took 5 bases from V and 0 from J, leaving 9 bases between them. The CDR3 loop is CSVRQPSTDTQYF. The CDR3 nucleotides read TGCAGCGTTCGGCAGCCTAGCACAGATACGCAGTATTTT.

In its sample, this clonotype was seen many times. J is TRBJ2-3 and V is TRBV20-1; D unclear. Germline-derived CDR1 and CDR2 are DFQATT and SNEGSKA (reference sequence). The CDR3 spans 15 residues. Trimming shortened V by 3 bases and J by 0 bases, and 13 bases separated the two germline ends. The CDR3 nucleotides read TGCAGTGCTAGTAGGACGCCTGCTAGCACAGATACGCAGTATTTT. This translates into CSASRTPASTDTQYF.

This clonotype was found many times. The genes are TRBV15 and TRBJ2-1; D gene ambiguous. The germline CDR1 and CDR2 sequences are LNHNV and YYDKDF (reference sequence). The CDR3 is made up of 11 amino acids. The germline V and J ends were trimmed by 0 bases and 9 bases, with 3 bases remaining between them. CDR3 residues: CATSRDLEQFF. CDR3 nucleotides: TGTGCCACCAGCAGAGATCTTGAGCAGTTCTTC.

This clonotype was counted many times. V and J are TRBV7-9 and TRBJ1-2; D gene uncertain. The CDR3 length is 14 residues. The germline V and J ends were trimmed by 5 bases and 4 bases, with 14 bases remaining between them. Germline V gives CDR1 SEHNR, CDR2 FQNEAQ (reference sequence). Here the CDR3 DNA reads TGTGCCAGCAGCCGCCATATAGGAGGCTATGGCTACACCTTC. Its translation: CASSRHIGGYGYTF. The full variable domain, its missing parts supplied by reference TRBV7-9 and TRBJ1-2, is DTGVSQNPRHKITKRGQNVTFRCDPISEHNRLYWYRQTLGQGPEFLTYFQNEAQLEKSRLLSDRFSAERPKGSFSTLEIQRTEQGDSAMYLCASSRHIGGYGYTFGSGTRLTVV.

This clonotype was picked up a small number of times. The rearrangement links TRBV12-3 or TRBV12-4 to TRBJ1-3; possibly TRBD1 for D (5 bases). CDR3 length equals 15 residues. V lost 5 bases and J lost 0, with 11 bases in between. Written as DNA, the CDR3 is TGTGCCAGCAGTCCACGGGACCGCTCTGGAAACACCATATATTTT. This gives the protein CASSPRDRSGNTIYF.

There are many counts of this clonotype. The chain links TRBV5-1 to TRBJ2-2, with D possibly being TRBD1 (7 bases). V lost 4 bases and J lost 6, with 16 bases in between. This CDR3 spans 15 amino acids. Germline assignment: CDR1 SGHRS and CDR2 YFSETQ. The CDR3 sequence: CASSLNRGGSGELFF. The CDR3 coding sequence is TGCGCCAGCAGCCTCAACAGGGGAGGCTCCGGGGAGCTGTTTTTT.